This T cell receptor (beta chain) was identified during a study of CD8+CD57+ T cells in acquired aplastic anemia. Overall study: Mean DNA quantity obtained from sorted CD4+ and CD8+ cells was about 3.2 ug. CD4+ cell libraries from healthy donors averaged about 10.8 million reads. Findings and limits, study-wide: Patients and controls shared nearly 30 CD8+ CDR3 sequences, which appeared highly expressed in patients and within their immunodominant clones.

Genomic DNA, the template, was used for profiling of the TCR beta VDJ and CDR3. TCRdb processed the reads anew with MiXCR; each CDR3 protein has one entry. Of 150,000 to 200,000 distinct CDR3 sequences listed, 55% to 75% are singletons. Losses at the gene ends were 6 bases for V and 0 bases for J; bases not matched to a gene: 4. Germline CDR1 reads LNHDA; CDR2 reads SQIVND (reference sequence). CDR3 size: 15 residues. This clonotype was found once. Its antigen remains unidentified. This chain links TRBV19 with TRBJ1-3, with TRBD1 matching over 8 bases. The receptor comes from a human donor in good health. Sequencing was done on a sample of sorted CD4+, CD8+, or CD8+CD57+ T cells (not recorded which) from PBMCs. The CDR3 DNA is TGTGCCAGTAGCCCGGACAGGGACTCTGGAAACACCATATATTTT. Translated, it gives CASSPDRDSGNTIYF.